This TCR beta chain was sequenced for a study of cytomegalovirus exposure and HLA in healthy donors. General study points: The study assumed roughly uniform donor sequencing depth for presence/absence analyses. The only immune exposure information that was available was CMV serostatus.

Concerning this clone itself: As yet, its antigen is unknown.

Primers for the PCR totalled 60 Vbeta and 13 Jbeta. Sequenced by immunoSEQ multiplex PCR; TCRdb stores in-frame clones only, minus some. This repertoire shows about 160,000 clones, over 60% found once; its top ten account for under 3.5%. Sequencing used PBMCs. The origin of this receptor is a woman in her 30s in good health and CMV-seronegative.

Here the CDR3 DNA reads TGTGCCAGCAGTGAGGGCAGGGAAGGCTCCGAGCAGTACTTC. This translates into CASSEGREGSEQYF. The chain couples TRBV2 to TRBJ2-7; a weak D match, TRBD1 (5 bases). Germline V gene lookup returns CDR1 SNHLY and CDR2 FYNNEI. The CDR3 spans 14 residues. With 3 bases removed from V and 6 bases from J, the gap between germline ends came to 15 bases.